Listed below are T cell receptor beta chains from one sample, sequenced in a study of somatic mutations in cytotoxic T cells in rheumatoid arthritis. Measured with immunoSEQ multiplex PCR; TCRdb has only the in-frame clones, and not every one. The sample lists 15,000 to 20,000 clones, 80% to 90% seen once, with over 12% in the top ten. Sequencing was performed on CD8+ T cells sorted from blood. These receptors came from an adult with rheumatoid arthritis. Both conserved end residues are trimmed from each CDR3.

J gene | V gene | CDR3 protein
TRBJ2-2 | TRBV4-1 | ASSPQGGNTGELF
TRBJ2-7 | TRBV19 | ASSITGGGEAYEQY
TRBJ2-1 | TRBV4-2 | ASSQDASGGAYNEQF
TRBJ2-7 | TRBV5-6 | ASSWTGGLEQY
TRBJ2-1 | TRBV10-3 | AISGQANEQF
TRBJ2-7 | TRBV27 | ASSSPGPLYEQY
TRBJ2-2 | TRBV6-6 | AGEEGLNTGELF
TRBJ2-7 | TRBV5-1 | ASSLDGQGASREQY
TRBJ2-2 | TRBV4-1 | ASSHGQINTGELF
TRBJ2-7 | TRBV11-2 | ASSQTGIEQY
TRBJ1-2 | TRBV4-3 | ASSQEVGRGYT
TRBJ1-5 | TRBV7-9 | ASSYSGTGDQPQH
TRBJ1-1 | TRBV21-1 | ASPEGGDARVNTEAF
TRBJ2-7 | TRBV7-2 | ASRSDMSYEQY
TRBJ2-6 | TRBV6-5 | ASTPSGANVLT
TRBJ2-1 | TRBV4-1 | ASSLEGGDAGPTYNEQF
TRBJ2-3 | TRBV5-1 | ASSLEGEFADTQY
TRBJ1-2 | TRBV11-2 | ASSQRVGQSHGYT
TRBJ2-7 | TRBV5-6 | ASETSSYEQY
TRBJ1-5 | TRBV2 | ASNRGANNQPQH
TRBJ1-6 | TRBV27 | ASSLSPVRSPLH
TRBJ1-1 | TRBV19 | ASSSRGYLNTEAF
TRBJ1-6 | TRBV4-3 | ASSQDSRTGGNSPLH
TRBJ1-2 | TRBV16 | ASSPQGTYGYT
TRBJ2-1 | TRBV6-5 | ASSYGTYNEQF
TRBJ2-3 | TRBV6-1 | ASSDLKGGTDTQY
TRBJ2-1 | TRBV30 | AWTGVAGVDEQF
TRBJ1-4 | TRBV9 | ATLPGESDAEKLF
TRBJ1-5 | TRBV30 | AWSVGVGGAQPQH
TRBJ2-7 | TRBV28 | ASSLAAPQY
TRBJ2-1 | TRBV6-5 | ASSYVTGAHEQF
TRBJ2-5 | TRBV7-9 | ASSSLAAGEETQY
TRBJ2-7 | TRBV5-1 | ASRGGGPEQY
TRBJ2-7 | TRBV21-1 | ASSKGRSSGPYEQY
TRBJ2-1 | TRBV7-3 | ASSLAGGNNEQF
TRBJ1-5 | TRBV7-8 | ASRMDSPAVYSNQPQH
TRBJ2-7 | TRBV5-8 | ASSTGTGTITYEQY
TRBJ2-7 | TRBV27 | ASRRLGDEQY
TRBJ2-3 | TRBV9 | ASSPRDSTDTQY
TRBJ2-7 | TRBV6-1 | ASTPGQGKYEQY
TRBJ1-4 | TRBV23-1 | ASSHRDRGVANEKLF
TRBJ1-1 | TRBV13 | ASSPLGGNTEAF
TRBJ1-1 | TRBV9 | ASSVAELNTEAF
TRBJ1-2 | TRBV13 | ASRGGASYGYT
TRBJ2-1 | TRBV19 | ASQPGGNPYNEQF
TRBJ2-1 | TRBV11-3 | ASSFTGSSYNEQF
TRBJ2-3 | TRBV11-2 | ASSSTRTETDTQY
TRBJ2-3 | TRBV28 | ASHGTGGIYRTDTQY
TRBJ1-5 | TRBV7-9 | ASSNSFRNQPQH
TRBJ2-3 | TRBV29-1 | SVDPRDTQY
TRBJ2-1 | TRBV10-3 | AISEWDTQYNEQF
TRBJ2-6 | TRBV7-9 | ASSGRTGAGANVLT